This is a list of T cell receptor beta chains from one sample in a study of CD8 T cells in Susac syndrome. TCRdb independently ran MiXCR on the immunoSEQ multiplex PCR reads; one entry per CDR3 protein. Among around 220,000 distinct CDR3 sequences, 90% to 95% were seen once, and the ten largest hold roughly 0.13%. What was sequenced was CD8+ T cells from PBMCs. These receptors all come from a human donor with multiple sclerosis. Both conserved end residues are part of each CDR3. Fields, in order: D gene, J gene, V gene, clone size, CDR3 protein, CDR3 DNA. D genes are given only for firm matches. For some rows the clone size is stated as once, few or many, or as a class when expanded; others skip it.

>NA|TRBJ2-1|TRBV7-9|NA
CASQPGASVNNEQFF
TGTGCCAGCCAGCCGGGGGCTAGCGTAAACAATGAGCAGTTCTTC
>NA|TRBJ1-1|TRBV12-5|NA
CASGLEGTEAFF
TGTGCTAGTGGTTTGGAGGGGACTGAAGCTTTCTTT
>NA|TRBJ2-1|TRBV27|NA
CASRSDHYNEQFF
TGTGCCAGCCGATCGGACCATTACAATGAGCAGTTCTTC
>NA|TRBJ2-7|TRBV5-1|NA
CASVRDDPYEQYF
TGCGCCAGCGTCCGAGACGACCCCTACGAGCAGTACTTC
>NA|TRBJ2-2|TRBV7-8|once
CASSLYTGTGELFF
TGTGCCAGCAGCTTGTATACCGGGACCGGGGAGCTGTTTTTT
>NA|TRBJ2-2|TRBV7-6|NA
CASSKDLTGELFF
TGTGCCAGCAGCAAAGACCTCACCGGGGAGCTGTTTTTT
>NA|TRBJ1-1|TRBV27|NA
CASSSELGPGDTEAFF
TGTGCCAGCAGTTCTGAGTTGGGGCCGGGGGACACTGAAGCTTTCTTT
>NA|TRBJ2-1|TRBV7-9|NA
CASSPRTSSSYNEQFF
TGTGCCAGCAGCCCTCGGACCTCCAGCTCCTACAATGAGCAGTTCTTC
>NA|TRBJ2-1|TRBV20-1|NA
CSASDSSEQFF
TGCAGTGCTAGCGATTCCAGTGAGCAGTTCTTC
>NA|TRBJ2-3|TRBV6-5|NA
CASSGLGETDTQYF
TGTGCCAGCAGCGGGCTAGGGGAAACAGATACGCAGTATTTT
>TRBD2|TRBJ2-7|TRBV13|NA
CASSSRLAGGPYEQYF
TGTGCCAGCAGCTCCAGACTAGCGGGAGGTCCCTACGAGCAGTACTTC
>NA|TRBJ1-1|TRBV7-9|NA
CASSPLPGQSANTEAFF
TGTGCCAGCAGCCCCCTGCCAGGGCAGTCTGCTAACACTGAAGCTTTCTTT
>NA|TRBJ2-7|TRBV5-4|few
CASSWDKTYEQYF
TGTGCCAGCAGCTGGGACAAGACCTACGAGCAGTACTTC
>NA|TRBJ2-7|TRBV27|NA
CASSPSLDEQYF
TGTGCCAGCAGTCCTTCCCTCGATGAGCAGTACTTC
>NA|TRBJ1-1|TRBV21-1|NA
CASSPGEGKDTEAFF
TGTGCCAGCAGCCCAGGGGAAGGTAAAGACACTGAAGCTTTCTTT
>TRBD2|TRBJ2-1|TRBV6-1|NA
CASSGLAGEGDNEQFF
TGTGCCAGCAGTGGATTAGCGGGAGAAGGCGACAATGAGCAGTTCTTC
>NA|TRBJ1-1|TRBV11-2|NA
CASSSTGGYTEAFF
TGTGCCAGCAGCTCTACTGGGGGTTACACTGAAGCTTTCTTT